The 2 T cell receptor beta chains below come from one sample, sequenced in a study of T cells in Graves' hyperthyroidism and ophthalmopathy (dated by TCRdb to about 2019). Library preparation was by multiplex PCR. Sequencing was carried out with an Illumina HiSeq 2000. The TCR beta CDR3 regions were amplified from RNA transcripts. The first round of RT-PCR for the TCR CDR3 was performed with the HTBI primer set and the Qiagen OneStep RT-PCR kit. TCRdb's own reprocessing of the public reads used fastp at Q25 and MiXCR and kept productive beta chains. Rows merge per CDR3 protein into single entries with the most common DNA and genes. Here the sample has about 540,000 distinct CDR3 sequences; roughly 50% occur a single time. Of the sample, about 7.8% is held by the ten largest clones. Sequencing used peripheral blood or thyroid tissue (not recorded which). The receptors here all came from a woman in her late teens or twenties with Graves' hyperthyroidism. Donor details come from another sample of the same person, matched by shared clones.

The genes are TRBV10-3 and TRBJ2-7; D is unclear. The CDR3 is 14 residues long. Trimming took off 0 bases at V and 3 bases at J, with 9 bases between the two ends. Germline CDR1 is ENHRY and CDR2 is SYGVKD. DNA for the CDR3: TGTGCCATCAGTGAGTCGTCTTTACACTACGAGCAGTACTTC. This codes for CAISESSLHYEQYF.

The chain carries TRBV25-1 and TRBJ1-2; the D gene is possibly TRBD1 (5 bases). V gave up 3 bases and J gave up 4 bases, with 9 bases separating them. This CDR3 is built from 13 residues. Germline lookup yields CDR1 MGHDK and CDR2 SYGVNS. CDR3 in DNA: TGTGCCAGCAGTGACAGGGATATCTATGGCTACACCTTC. It yields the protein CASSDRDIYGYTF.